The T cell receptor beta chain described here comes from a study of blood T cell repertoires in COVID-19. Background on the study: Acute and convalescent COVID-19 specimens originated in the United States, Italy and Spain. PBMCs, B-cell-depleted T cells, or T cells provided the cDNA or gDNA that made up the material.

The V gene lost 8 bases and the J gene lost 2 bases, with 18 bases spanning the gap. Germline V CDR1 and CDR2: MNHEY, SVGAGI. CDR3 length: 15 residues. Per the original methods: Nucleated cell number was recorded as an estimate derived from reference gene primer amplification. Sequencing used immunoSEQ multiplex PCR; TCRdb keeps in-frame clones, though not all of them. The V and J calls and clone size come from that table; D and trimming were worked out from the DNA. This sample has more than 130,000 clones; around nine tenths occur once, and the top ten carry approximately 4%. The clonotype originates from a woman aged 40 to 50 with acute or convalescent COVID-19. The chain recombines TRBV6-5 with TRBJ1-1, with D tentatively TRBD1 (5 bases). The specimen sequenced was peripheral blood. CDR3 region: CASGSGGWKNTEAFF. In DNA, the CDR3 is TGTGCCAGCGGTAGTGGGGGGTGGAAAAACACTGAAGCTTTCTTT.